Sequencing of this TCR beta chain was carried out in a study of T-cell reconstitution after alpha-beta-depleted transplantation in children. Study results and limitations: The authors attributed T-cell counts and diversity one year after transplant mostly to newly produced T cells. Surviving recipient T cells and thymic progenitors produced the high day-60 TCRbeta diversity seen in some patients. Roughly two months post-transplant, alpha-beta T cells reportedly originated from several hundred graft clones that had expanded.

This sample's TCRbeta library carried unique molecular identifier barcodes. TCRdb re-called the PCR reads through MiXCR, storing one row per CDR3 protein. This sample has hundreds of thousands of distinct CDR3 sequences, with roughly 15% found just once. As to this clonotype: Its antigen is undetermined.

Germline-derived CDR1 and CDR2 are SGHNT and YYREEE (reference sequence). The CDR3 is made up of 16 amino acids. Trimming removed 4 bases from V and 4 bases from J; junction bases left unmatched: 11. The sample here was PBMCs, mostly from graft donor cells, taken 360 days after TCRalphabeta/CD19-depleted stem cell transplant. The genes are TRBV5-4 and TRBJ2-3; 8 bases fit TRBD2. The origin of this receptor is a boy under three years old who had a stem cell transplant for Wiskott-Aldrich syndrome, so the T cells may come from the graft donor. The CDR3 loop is CASSRGLTGGPDTQYF. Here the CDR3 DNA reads TGTGCCAGCAGCCGGGGCCTTACGGGGGGGCCAGATACGCAGTATTTT.